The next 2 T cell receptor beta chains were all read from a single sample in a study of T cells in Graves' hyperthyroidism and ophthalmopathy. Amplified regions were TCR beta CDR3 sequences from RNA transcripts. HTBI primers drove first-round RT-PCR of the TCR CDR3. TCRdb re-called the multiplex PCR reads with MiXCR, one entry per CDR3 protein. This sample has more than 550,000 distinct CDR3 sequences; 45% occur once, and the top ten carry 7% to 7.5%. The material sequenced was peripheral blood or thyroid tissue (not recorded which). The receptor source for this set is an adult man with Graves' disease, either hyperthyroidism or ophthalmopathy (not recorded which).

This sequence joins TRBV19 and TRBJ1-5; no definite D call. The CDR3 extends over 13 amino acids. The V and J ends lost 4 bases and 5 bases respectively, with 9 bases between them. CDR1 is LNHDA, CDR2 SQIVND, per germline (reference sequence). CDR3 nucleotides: TGTGCCAGTAGTAGCCAAGCTTATCAGCCCCAGCATTTT. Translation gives CASSSQAYQPQHF.

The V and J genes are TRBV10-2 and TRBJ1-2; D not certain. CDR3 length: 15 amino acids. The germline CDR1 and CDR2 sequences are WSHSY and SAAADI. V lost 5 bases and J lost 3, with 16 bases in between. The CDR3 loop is CASSPEYSPYYGYTF. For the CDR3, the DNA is TGCGCCAGCAGTCCAGAGTACAGCCCCTACTATGGCTACACCTTC.